The 6 T cell receptor beta chains reported below all come from one sample, sequenced in a study of CD8 T cells in ankylosing spondylitis. Study-wide results and caveats: A TCR beta motif of several highly homologous variants seemed to mark ankylosing spondylitis blood.

Antigen specificity for these receptors is unknown. TCRdb re-called the 5' RACE reads with MiXCR, one entry per CDR3 protein. The data contain about 440,000 distinct CDR3 sequences, roughly 18% of them seen just once; the ten biggest clones take up 1%. Sequenced sample: blood, either unsorted or a sorted T cell fraction (not recorded which). These receptors were taken from a male donor with ankylosing spondylitis.

This clonotype was seen more than once but under ten times. The rearrangement uses TRBV28 and TRBJ2-2; no definite D call. Per germline, CDR1 MDHEN and CDR2 SYDVKM. CDR3 length: 13 residues. V was clipped by 10 bases and J by 4 bases, with 13 bases between them. This CDR3 is CATTPPLTGELFF. For the CDR3, the DNA is TGTGCCACCACTCCTCCCCTCACCGGGGAGCTGTTTTTT.

The gene calls are TRBV29-1 and TRBJ1-1, with 7 positions matching TRBD1. Per germline, CDR1 SQVTM and CDR2 ANQGSEA. Trimming removed 5 bases from V and 0 bases from J; junction bases left unmatched: 6. The CDR3 has 14 residues. The CDR3 spells CSVQQGILNTEAFF. The DNA of the CDR3 is TGCAGCGTTCAACAGGGGATACTGAACACTGAAGCTTTCTTT.

A note on this clonotype: One end of the junction is discordant with germline, which a read error may explain. The rearrangement links TRBV7-3 to TRBJ1-1, with D possibly being TRBD1 (6 bases). CDR3 size: 15 residues. Per germline, CDR1 SGHTA and CDR2 FQGTGA. CDR3: CAGSAGQGLNTEAFF. The CDR3 nucleotides read TGTGCCGGCAGCGCCGGGCAGGGGCTGAACACTGAAGCTTTCTTT.

This clonotype was seen repeatedly, ten times or more. This chain links TRBV12-3 or TRBV12-4 with TRBJ1-6; D may be TRBD1 (5 bases). This CDR3 spans 13 amino acids. V gave up 3 bases and J gave up 7 bases, with 7 bases separating them. The CDR3 region has the DNA TGTGCCAGCAGTTTGCCAGGGAATTCACCCCTCCACTTT. This sequence encodes CASSLPGNSPLHF.

This clonotype has a handful of counts. The genes are TRBV5-1 and TRBJ2-3, with 7 bases aligning to TRBD2. There are 15 residues in the CDR3. V shed 5 bases, J shed 0 bases, and the junction held 6 bases outside the gene matches. CDR1 is SGHRS and CDR2 is YFSETQ in the germline V gene. CDR3 DNA: TGCGCCAGCAGGGGCGCGGGAGCTAGCACAGATACGCAGTATTTT. As protein: CASRGAGASTDTQYF.

This chain connects TRBV7-9 to TRBJ2-1, with D hard to call. Germline CDR1 is SEHNR and CDR2 is FQNEAQ (reference sequence). Deletions cut 3 bases from V and 5 bases from J, with 5 bases between. CDR3 size: 12 residues. This CDR3 is CASSFSHNEQFF. The CDR3 DNA reads TGTGCCAGCAGCTTTAGCCACAATGAGCAGTTCTTC.